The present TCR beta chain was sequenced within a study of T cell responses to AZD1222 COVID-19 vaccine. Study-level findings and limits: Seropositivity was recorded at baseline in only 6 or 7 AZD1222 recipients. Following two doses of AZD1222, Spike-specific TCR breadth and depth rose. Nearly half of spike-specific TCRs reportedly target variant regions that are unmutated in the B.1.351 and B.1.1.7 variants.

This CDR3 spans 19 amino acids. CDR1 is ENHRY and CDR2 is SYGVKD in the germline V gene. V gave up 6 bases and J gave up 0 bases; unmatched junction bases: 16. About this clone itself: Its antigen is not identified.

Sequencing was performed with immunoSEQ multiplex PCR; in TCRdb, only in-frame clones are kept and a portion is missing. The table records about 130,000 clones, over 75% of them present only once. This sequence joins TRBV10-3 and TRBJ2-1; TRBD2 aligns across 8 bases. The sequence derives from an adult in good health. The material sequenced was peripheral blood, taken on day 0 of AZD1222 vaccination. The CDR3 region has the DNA TGTGCCATCAGCATGCCCAAAGGGGCGGGGGGAAGCTCCTACAATGAGCAGTTCTTC. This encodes CAISMPKGAGGSSYNEQFF.